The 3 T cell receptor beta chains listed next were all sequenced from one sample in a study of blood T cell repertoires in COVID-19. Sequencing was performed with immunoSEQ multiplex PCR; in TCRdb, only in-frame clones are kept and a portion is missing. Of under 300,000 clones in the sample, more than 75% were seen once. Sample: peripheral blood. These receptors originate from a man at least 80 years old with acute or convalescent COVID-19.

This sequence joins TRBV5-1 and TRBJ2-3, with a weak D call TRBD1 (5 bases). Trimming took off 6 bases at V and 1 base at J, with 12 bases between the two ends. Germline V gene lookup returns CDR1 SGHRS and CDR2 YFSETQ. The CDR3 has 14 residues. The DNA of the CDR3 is TGCGCCAGCACCACAATAGGGGGCACAGATACGCAGTATTTT. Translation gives CASTTIGGTDTQYF.

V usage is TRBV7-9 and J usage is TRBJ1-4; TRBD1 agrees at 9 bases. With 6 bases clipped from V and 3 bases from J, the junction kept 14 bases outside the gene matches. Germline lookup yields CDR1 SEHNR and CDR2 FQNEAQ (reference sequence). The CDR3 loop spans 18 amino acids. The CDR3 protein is CASRPGTGRPGANEKLFF. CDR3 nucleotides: TGTGCCAGCAGACCCGGGACAGGGAGACCTGGGGCTAATGAAAAACTGTTTTTT.

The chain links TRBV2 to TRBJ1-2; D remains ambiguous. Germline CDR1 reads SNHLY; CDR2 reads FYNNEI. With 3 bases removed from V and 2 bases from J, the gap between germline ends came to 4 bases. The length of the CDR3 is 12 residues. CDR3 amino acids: CASSDRNYGYTF. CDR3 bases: TGTGCCAGCAGTGACAGGAACTATGGCTACACCTTC.